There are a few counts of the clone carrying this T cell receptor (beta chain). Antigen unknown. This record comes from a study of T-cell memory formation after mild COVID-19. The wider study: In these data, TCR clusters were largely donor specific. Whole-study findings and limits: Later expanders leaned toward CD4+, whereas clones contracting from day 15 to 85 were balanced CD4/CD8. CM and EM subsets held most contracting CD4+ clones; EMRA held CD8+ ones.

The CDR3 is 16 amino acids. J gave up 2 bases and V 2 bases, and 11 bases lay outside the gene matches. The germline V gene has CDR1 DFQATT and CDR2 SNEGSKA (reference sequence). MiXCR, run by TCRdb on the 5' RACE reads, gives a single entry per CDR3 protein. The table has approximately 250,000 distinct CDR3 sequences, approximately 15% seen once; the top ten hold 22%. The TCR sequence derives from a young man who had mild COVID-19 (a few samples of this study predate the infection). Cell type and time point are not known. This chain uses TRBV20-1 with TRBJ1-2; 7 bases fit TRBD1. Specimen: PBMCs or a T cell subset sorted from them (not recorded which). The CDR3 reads CSARQPGQRPNYGYTF. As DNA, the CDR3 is TGCAGTGCTAGACAACCGGGACAGCGACCCAACTATGGCTACACCTTC.